The 3 T cell receptor beta chains reported below all come from one sample, sequenced in a study of human T cells and chemical hapten exposure. Time point reported: pre-sensitization, week 0. Treatment of the sample: therapeutic diphenylcyclopropenone sensitization with weekly scalp DPC. TCRdb called the RACE reads again in MiXCR, with one record for every CDR3 protein. The data contain approximately 100,000 distinct CDR3 sequences, 9.6% of them singletons. This specimen was whole blood, taken in connection with sensitization to the hapten diphenylcyclopropenone (DPC). The receptors come from a middle-aged woman with alopecia areata. Some clones in this sample may be carry-over from other donors' samples.

Many counts were recorded for this clonotype. The V and J genes are TRBV6-5 and TRBJ2-1, with a weak D call TRBD1 (5 bases). V shed 6 bases and J shed 4 bases, with 13 bases lying between them. Germline CDR1 and CDR2: MNHEY and SVGAGI. The CDR3 is 14 amino acids. The CDR3 DNA reads TGTGCCAGCAGGGCACCAGGGAAATACAATGAGCAGTTCTTC. Translating gives CASRAPGKYNEQFF.

This clonotype has a count of ten or more. The V call is TRBV7-9, the J call TRBJ2-6; 7 bases fit TRBD1. Germline V CDR1 and CDR2: SEHNR, FQNEAQ (reference sequence). J lost 2 bases, V lost 5 bases, and 6 bases had no gene match. This CDR3 contains 16 residues. The DNA for the CDR3 is TGTGCCAGCAGCACGAGTCAGGGGGCTGGGGCCAACGTCCTGACTTTC. Translating it yields CASSTSQGAGANVLTF.

This clonotype came up many times. The chain recombines TRBV7-6 with TRBJ2-7; D gene unclear. CDR1 and CDR2 from the germline V gene are SGHVS and FNYEAQ. Between the trimmed V and J ends, which lost 3 bases and 4 bases, there was a span of 13 bases. The CDR3 has 14 residues. The CDR3 protein is CASSFGLGEYEQYF. The CDR3 DNA is TGTGCCAGCAGCTTCGGTCTTGGGGAATACGAGCAGTACTTC.